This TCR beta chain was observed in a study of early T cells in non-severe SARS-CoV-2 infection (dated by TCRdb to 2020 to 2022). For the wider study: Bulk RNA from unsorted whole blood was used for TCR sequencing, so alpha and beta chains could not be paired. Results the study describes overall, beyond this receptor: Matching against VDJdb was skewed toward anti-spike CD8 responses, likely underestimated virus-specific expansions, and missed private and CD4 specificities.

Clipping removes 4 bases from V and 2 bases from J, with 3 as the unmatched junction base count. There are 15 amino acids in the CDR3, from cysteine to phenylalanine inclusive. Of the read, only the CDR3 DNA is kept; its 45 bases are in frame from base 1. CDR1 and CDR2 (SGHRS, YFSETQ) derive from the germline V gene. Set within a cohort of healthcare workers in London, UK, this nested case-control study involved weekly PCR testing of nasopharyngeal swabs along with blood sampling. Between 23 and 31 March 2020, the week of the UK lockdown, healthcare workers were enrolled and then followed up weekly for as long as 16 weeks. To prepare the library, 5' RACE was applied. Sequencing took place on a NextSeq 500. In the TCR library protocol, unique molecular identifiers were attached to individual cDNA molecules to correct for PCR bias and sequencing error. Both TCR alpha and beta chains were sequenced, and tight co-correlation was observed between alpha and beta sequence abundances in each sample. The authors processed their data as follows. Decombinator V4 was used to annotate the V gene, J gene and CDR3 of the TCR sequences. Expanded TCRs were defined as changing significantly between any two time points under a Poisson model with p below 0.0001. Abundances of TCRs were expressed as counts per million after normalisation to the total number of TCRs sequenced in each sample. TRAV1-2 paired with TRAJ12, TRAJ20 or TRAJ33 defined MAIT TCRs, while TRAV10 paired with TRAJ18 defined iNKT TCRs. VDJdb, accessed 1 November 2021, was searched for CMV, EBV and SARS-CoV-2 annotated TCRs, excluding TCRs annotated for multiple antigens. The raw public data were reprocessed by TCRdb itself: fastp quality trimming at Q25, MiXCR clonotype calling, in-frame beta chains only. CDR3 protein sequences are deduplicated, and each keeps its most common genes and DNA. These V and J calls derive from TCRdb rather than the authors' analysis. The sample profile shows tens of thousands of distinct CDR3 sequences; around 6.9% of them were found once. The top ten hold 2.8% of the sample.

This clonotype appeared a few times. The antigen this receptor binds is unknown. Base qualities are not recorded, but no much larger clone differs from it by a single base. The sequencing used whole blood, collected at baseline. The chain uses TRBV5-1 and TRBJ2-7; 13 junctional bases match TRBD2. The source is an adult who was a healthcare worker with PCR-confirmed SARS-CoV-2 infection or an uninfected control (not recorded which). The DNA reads TGCGCCAGCAGCCCACTAGCGGGGGGGCCCTACGAGCAGTACTTC. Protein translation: CASSPLAGGPYEQYF.